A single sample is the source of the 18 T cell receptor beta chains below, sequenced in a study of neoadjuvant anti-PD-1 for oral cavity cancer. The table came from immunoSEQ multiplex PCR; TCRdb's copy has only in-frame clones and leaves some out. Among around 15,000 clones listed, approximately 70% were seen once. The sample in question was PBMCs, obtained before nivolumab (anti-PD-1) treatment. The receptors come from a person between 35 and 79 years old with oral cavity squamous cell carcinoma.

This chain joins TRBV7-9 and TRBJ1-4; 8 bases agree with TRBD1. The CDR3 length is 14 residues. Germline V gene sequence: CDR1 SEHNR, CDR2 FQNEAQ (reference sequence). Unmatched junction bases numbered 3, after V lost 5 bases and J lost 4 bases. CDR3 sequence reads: CASSQGQVNEKLFF. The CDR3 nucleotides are TGTGCCAGCAGCCAGGGACAGGTTAATGAAAAACTGTTTTTT.

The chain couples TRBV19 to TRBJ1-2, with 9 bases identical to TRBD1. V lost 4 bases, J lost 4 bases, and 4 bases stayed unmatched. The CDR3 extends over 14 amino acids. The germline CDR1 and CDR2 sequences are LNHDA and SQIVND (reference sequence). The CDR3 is CASSKDRGRYGYTF. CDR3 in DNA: TGTGCCAGTAGTAAGGACAGGGGACGCTATGGCTACACCTTC.

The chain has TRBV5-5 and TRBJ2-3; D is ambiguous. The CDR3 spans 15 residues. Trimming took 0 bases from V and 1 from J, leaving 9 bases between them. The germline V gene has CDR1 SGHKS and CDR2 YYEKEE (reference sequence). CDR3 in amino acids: CASSLDGTGTDTQYF. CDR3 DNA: TGTGCCAGCAGCTTGGACGGCACCGGCACAGATACGCAGTATTTT.

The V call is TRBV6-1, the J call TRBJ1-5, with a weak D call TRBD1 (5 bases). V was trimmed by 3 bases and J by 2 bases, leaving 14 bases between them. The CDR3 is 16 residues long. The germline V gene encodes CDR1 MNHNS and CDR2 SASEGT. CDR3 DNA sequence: TGTGCCAGCAGTGACGCCTCCCGGGGGGGCAATCAGCCCCAGCATTTT. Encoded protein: CASSDASRGGNQPQHF.

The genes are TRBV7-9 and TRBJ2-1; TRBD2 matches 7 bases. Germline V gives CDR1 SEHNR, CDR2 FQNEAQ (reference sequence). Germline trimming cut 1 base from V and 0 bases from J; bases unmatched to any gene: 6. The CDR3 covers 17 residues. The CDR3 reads CASSLGAGTISYNEQFF. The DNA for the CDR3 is TGTGCCAGCAGCTTAGGGGCCGGGACTATCTCCTACAATGAGCAGTTCTTC.

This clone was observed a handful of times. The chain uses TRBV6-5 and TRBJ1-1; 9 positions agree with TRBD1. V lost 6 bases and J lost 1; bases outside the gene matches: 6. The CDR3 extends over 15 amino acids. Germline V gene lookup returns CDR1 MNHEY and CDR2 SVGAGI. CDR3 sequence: CASSKRGQGNTEAFF. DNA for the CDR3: TGTGCCAGCAGCAAGAGGGGACAGGGGAACACTGAAGCTTTCTTT.

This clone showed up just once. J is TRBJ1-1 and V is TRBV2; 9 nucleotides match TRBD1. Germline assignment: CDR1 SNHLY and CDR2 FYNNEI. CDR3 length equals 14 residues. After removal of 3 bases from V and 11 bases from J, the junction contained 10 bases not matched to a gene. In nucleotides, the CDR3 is TGTGCCAGCAGTGAGGCCCCGACAGGGGGGAAGGCTTTCTTT. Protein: CASSEAPTGGKAFF.

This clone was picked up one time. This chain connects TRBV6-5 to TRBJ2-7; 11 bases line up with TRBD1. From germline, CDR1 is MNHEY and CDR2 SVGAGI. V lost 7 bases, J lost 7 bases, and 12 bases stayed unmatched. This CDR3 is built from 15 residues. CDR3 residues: CASTPGGQGVWEQYF. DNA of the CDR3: TGTGCCAGCACCCCCGGGGGACAGGGGGTCTGGGAGCAGTACTTC.

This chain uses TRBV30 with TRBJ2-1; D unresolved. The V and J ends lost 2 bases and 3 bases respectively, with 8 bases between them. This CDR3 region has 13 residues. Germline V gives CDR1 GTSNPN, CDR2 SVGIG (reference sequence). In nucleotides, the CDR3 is TGTGCCTGGAGTAGGACCTTCTACAATGAGCAGTTCTTC. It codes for CAWSRTFYNEQFF.

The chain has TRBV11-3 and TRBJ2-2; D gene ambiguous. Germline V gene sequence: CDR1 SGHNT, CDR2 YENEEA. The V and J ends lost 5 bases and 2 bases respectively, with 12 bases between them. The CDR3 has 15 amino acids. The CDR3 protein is CASSVNSLNTGELFF. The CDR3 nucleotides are TGTGCCAGCAGCGTGAACTCTCTCAACACCGGGGAGCTGTTTTTT.

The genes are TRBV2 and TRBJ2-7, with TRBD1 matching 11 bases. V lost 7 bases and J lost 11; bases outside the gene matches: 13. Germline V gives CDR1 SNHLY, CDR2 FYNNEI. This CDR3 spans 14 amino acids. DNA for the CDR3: TGTGCCAGCATGACCGGGACAGGGGGTGTTCTTAAGTACTTC. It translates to CASMTGTGGVLKYF.

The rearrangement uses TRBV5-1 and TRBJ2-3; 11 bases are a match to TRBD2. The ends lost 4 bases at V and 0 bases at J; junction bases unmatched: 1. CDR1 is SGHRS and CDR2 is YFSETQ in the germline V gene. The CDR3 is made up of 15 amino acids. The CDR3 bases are TGCGCCAGCAGCAGGACTAGCGGGAGCACAGATACGCAGTATTTT. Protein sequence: CASSRTSGSTDTQYF. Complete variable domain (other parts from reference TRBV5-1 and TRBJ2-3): KAGVTQTPRYLIKTRGQQVTLSCSPISGHRSVSWYQQTPGQGLQFLFEYFSETQRNKGNFPGRFSGRQFSNSRSEMNVSTLELGDSALYLCASSRTSGSTDTQYFGPGTRLTVL.

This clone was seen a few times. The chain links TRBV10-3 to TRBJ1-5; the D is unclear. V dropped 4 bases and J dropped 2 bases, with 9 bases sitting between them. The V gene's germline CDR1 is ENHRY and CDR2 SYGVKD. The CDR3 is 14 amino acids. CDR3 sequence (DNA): TGTGCCATCAGTGTACTCGAGGGCAATCAGCCCCAGCATTTT. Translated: CAISVLEGNQPQHF.

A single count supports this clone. The CDR3 nucleotides read TGCGCCAGCAGCTGGGGGGAAAACACTGAAGCTTTCTTT. This translates into CASSWGENTEAFF. The chain recombines TRBV5-1 with TRBJ1-1, with a tentative D call TRBD1 (5 bases). CDR3 size: 13 residues. The V end was cut by 3 bases, the J end by 2 bases, with 8 bases between. CDR1 SGHRS and CDR2 YFSETQ come from the germline V gene.

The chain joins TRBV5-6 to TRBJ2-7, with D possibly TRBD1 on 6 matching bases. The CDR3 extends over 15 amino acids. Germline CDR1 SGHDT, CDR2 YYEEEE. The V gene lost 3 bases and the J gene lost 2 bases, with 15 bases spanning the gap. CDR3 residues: CASSWVGEGAYEQYF. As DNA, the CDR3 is TGTGCCAGCAGCTGGGTAGGAGAGGGGGCCTACGAGCAGTACTTC.

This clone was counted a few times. In DNA form, the CDR3 reads TGTGCCAGCAGTTACACTCAGGCTAACTATGGCTACACCTTC. It codes for CASSYTQANYGYTF. The rearrangement uses TRBV6-5 and TRBJ1-2, with D unresolved. Germline CDR1 MNHEY, CDR2 SVGAGI. The CDR3 is 14 amino acids. Trimming took off 2 bases at V and 0 bases at J, with 7 bases between the two ends.

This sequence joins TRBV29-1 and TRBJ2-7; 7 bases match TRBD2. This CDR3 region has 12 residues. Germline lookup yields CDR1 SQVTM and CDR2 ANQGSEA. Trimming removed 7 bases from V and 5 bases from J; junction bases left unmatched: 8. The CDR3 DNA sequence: TGCAGCGCCCGGGACTACTACCACGAGCAGTACTTC. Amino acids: CSARDYYHEQYF.

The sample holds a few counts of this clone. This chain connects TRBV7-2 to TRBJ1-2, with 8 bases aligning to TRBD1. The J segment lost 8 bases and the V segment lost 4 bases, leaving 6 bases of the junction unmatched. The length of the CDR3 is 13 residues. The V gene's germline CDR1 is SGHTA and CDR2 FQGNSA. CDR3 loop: CASSSQGDLGYTF. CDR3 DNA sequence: TGTGCCAGCAGCTCACAGGGGGACCTGGGCTACACCTTC.